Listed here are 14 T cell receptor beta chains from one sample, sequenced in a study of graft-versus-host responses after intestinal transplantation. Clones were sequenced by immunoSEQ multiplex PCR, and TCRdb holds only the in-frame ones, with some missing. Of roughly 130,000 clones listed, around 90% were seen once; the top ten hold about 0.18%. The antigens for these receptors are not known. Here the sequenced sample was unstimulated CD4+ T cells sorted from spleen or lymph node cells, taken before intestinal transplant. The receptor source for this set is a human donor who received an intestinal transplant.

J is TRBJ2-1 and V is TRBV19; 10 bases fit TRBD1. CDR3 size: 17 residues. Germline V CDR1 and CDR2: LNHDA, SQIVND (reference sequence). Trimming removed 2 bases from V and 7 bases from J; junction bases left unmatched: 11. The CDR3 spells CASSIYSGTGARNEQFF. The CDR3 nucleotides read TGTGCCAGTAGTATATATTCTGGGACAGGGGCGCGGAATGAGCAGTTCTTC.

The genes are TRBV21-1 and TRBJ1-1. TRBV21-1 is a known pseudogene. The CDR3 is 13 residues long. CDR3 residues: CASLGFHSREAFF. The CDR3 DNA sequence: TGTGCCTCCTTGGGGTTTCACTCGCGGGAAGCTTTCTTT.

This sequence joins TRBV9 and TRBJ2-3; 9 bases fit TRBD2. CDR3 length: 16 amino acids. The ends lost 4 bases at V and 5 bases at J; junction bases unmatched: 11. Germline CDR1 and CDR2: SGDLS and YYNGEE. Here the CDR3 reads CASSTRGVAGVDTQYF. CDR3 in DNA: TGTGCCAGCAGCACCCGGGGGGTAGCGGGAGTAGATACGCAGTATTTT.

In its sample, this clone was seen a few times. CDR3 residues: CASRKRQGARNTEAFF. In nucleotides, the CDR3 is TGTGCCAGTAGGAAAAGACAGGGGGCGAGGAACACTGAAGCTTTCTTT. The J gene is TRBJ1-1, the V gene TRBV19; 10 bases map to TRBD1. CDR3 length: 16 amino acids. The V segment lost 6 bases and the J segment 1 base; nucleotides outside the gene matches: 8. CDR1 is LNHDA, CDR2 SQIVND, per germline (reference sequence). Filled out from reference TRBV19 and TRBJ1-1, the complete variable domain reads DGGITQSPKYLFRKEGQNVTLSCEQNLNHDAMYWYRQDPGQGLRLIYYSQIVNDFQKGDIAEGYSVSREKKESFPLTVTSAQKNPTAFYLCASRKRQGARNTEAFFGQGTRLTVV.

The CDR3 sequence: CAWRGSGPPLHF. The DNA of the CDR3 is TGTGCCTGGAGGGGCAGTGGCCCACCCCTCCACTTT. The chain joins TRBV30 to TRBJ1-6; D gene uncertain. The CDR3 runs 12 residues. The germline V gene has CDR1 GTSNPN and CDR2 SVGIG (reference sequence). Deletions cut 3 bases from V and 11 bases from J, with 11 bases between.

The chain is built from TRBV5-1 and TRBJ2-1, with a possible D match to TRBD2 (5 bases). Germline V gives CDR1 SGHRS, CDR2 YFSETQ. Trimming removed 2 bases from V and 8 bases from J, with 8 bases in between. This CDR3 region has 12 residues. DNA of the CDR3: TGCGCCAGCAGCTTTACCGGGGATGAGCAGTTCTTC. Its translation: CASSFTGDEQFF.

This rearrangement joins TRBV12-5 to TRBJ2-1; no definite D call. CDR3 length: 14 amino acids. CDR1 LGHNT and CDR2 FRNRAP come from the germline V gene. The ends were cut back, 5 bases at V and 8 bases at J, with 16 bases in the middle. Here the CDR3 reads CASGPGRLSDEQFF. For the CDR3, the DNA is TGTGCTAGTGGTCCGGGCCGTCTCTCTGATGAGCAGTTCTTC.

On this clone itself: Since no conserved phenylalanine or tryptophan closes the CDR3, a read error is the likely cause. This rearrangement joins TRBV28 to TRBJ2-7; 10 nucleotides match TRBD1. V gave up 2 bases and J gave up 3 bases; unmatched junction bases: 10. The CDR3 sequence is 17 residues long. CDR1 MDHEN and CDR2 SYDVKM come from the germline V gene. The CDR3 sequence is CASSLPQGQGVGYEQYL. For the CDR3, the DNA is TGTGCCAGCAGTTTACCCCAAGGACAGGGGGTGGGCTACGAGCAGTACCTC.

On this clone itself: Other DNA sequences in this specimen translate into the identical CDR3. Here the CDR3 reads CASSVLGGNTEAFF. The CDR3 bases are TGTGCCAGCAGCGTACTGGGGGGAAACACTGAAGCTTTCTTT. The chain employs TRBV9 and TRBJ1-1, with a possible D match to TRBD1 (5 bases). Deletions cut 1 base from V and 2 bases from J, with 9 bases between. CDR1 is SGDLS, CDR2 YYNGEE, per germline. The CDR3 runs 14 residues.

CDR3 in amino acids: CASLYSGEGAFKDTQYF. As DNA, the CDR3 is TGTGCCAGCCTCTACTCGGGGGAGGGGGCCTTCAAAGATACGCAGTATTTT. The chain combines TRBV2 with TRBJ2-3, with D perhaps given as TRBD1 or TRBD2 (7 bases each). V was pared by 8 bases and J by 5 bases, with 26 bases between. Germline V gives CDR1 SNHLY, CDR2 FYNNEI. There are 17 residues in the CDR3.

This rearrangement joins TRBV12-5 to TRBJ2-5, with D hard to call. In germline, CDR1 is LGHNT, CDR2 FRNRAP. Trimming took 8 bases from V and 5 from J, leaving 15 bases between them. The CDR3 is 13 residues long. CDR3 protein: CASQSPPAETQYF. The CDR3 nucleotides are TGTGCTAGTCAATCCCCCCCGGCGGAGACCCAGTACTTC. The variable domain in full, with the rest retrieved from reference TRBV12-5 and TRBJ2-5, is DARVTQTPRHKVTEMGQEVTMRCQPILGHNTVFWYRQTMMQGLELLAYFRNRAPLDDSGMPKDRFSAEMPDATLATLKIQPSEPRDSAVYFCASQSPPAETQYFGPGTRLLVL.

The CDR3 DNA follows: TGTGCCAGCAGCTTGGCGGGGCAGGGGGGCAATGAGCAGTTCTTC. It specifies CASSLAGQGGNEQFF. V is TRBV5-4 and J is TRBJ2-1; maybe TRBD1 (7 bases). V lost 0 bases, J lost 6 bases, and 13 bases lay in between. CDR3 length: 15 amino acids. Germline lookup yields CDR1 SGHNT and CDR2 YYREEE (reference sequence).

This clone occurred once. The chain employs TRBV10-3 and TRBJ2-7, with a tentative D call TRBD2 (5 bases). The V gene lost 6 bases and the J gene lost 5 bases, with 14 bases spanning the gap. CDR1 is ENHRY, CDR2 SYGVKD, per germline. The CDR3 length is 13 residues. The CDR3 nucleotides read TGTGCCATCAGCTCGGCCCCCGGGGACGAGCAGTACTTC. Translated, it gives CAISSAPGDEQYF.

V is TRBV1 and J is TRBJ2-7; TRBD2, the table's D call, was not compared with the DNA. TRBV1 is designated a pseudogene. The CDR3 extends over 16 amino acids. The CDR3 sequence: CTSSQAPSGESYEQYF. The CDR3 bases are TGCACCAGCAGCCAAGCGCCTAGCGGCGAGTCCTACGAGCAGTACTTC.